The clone carrying this TCR beta chain has ten or more counts. Its antigen is unknown. TCRdb re-derived calls from the 5' RACE reads in MiXCR, one entry per CDR3 protein. The table records fewer than 450,000 distinct CDR3 sequences, about 28% of them present only once. The data were taken from a study of identical twins' blood T cells. Findings and limits, study-wide: Even for out-of-frame TCRbeta, twins reportedly shared V gene usage much more than unrelated donors.

The receptor was isolated from a woman between 18 and 49 years old in good health. The sequenced sample consisted of PBMCs.

This chain's CDR3 is CAISESATGSAEAFF. The DNA for the CDR3 is TGTGCCATCAGTGAGTCGGCTACAGGGTCAGCGGAAGCTTTCTTT. The genes are TRBV10-3 and TRBJ1-1, with D perhaps TRBD1 (6 bases). The CDR3 has 15 amino acids. Germline V gives CDR1 ENHRY, CDR2 SYGVKD. Between the trimmed V and J ends, which lost 0 bases and 8 bases, there was a span of 16 bases.